The 29 T cell receptor beta chains below come from one sample, sequenced in a study of T cell responses to AZD1222 COVID-19 vaccine. Clones were read by immunoSEQ multiplex PCR, and TCRdb kept only the in-frame ones, dropping some. The top ten hold 20% of the sample, which has approximately 60,000 clones, around 80% seen once. The specimen comprised peripheral blood, sampled on day 0 of AZD1222 vaccination. These receptors all come from an adult in good health.

The chain recombines TRBV2 with TRBJ1-1; D might be TRBD1 (6 bases). The CDR3 totals 14 residues. Germline assignment: CDR1 SNHLY and CDR2 FYNNEI. V lost 2 bases and J lost 3, with 10 bases in between. CDR3 sequence reads: CASSEWPGDTEAFF. CDR3 in DNA: TGTGCCAGCAGTGAATGGCCAGGGGACACTGAAGCTTTCTTT.

CDR3 bases: TGTGCCAGCTCAGCTGTGGGGCCGAACACTGAAGCTTTCTTT. Its translation is CASSAVGPNTEAFF. The V call is TRBV18, the J call TRBJ1-1; D might be TRBD1 (5 bases). Trimming removed 5 bases from V and 1 base from J, with 11 bases in between. The CDR3 is made up of 14 amino acids. The germline V gene has CDR1 KGHSH and CDR2 LQKENI.

This chain joins TRBV6-2 or TRBV6-3 and TRBJ1-3; D is ambiguous. The CDR3 is 13 residues long. Trimming left V 6 bases short and J 4 bases short, with 10 bases between. The germline V gene encodes CDR1 MNHEY and CDR2 SVGEGT. In DNA form, the CDR3 reads TGTGCCAGCAGCTCTGGCGAAGGAAACACCATATATTTT. Amino acids: CASSSGEGNTIYF.

The chain joins TRBV6-5 to TRBJ1-6; 7 nucleotides align to TRBD1. V gave up 4 bases and J gave up 10 bases; unmatched junction bases: 10. From germline, CDR1 is MNHEY and CDR2 SVGAGI. The CDR3 totals 15 residues. The chain's CDR3 is CASSSADRFGSPLHF. The CDR3 DNA reads TGTGCCAGCAGTTCTGCGGACAGGTTTGGGTCACCCCTCCACTTT.

V is TRBV5-5 and J is TRBJ2-2; D possibly matches TRBD1 or TRBD2 (5 bases each). Germline CDR1 and CDR2: SGHKS and YYEKEE (reference sequence). The length of the CDR3 is 13 residues. With 4 bases removed from V and 12 bases from J, the gap between germline ends came to 16 bases. In DNA, the CDR3 is TGTGCCAGCAGCCCCCTGGGGGATGGGAAGCTGTTTTTT. Translation: CASSPLGDGKLFF.

CDR3 loop: CASSWGQARTDTQYF. The DNA of the CDR3 is TGTGCCAGCTCTTGGGGACAGGCCCGCACAGATACGCAGTATTTT. The chain carries TRBV18 and TRBJ2-3, with 8 bases matching TRBD1. J was trimmed by 1 base and V by 6 bases; bases with no gene match: 6. Looked up from germline, CDR1 is KGHSH and CDR2 is LQKENI. This CDR3 is built from 15 residues.

This chain links TRBV7-2 with TRBJ1-4; D is undetermined. The CDR3 consists of 14 residues. Germline V CDR1 and CDR2: SGHTA, FQGNSA. V was trimmed by 1 base and J by 5 bases, leaving 8 bases between them. CDR3 DNA sequence: TGTGCCAGCAGCTTAGGAGGTTACAATGAAAAACTGTTTTTT. This encodes CASSLGGYNEKLFF.

V usage is TRBV28 and J usage is TRBJ1-2; 7 positions agree with TRBD1. This CDR3 region has 14 residues. Germline CDR1 MDHEN, CDR2 SYDVKM. V gave up 5 bases and J gave up 2 bases; unmatched junction bases: 5. The CDR3 coding sequence is TGTGCCAGCAGTACAGGGGCCACAAACTATGGCTACACCTTC. Residues: CASSTGATNYGYTF.

The genes are TRBV19 and TRBJ1-2; D is possibly TRBD1 (6 bases). With 3 bases removed from V and 4 bases from J, the gap between germline ends came to 12 bases. CDR1 LNHDA and CDR2 SQIVND come from the germline V gene (reference sequence). The CDR3 loop spans 14 amino acids. The CDR3 bases are TGTGCCAGTAGTATTAGAGGACAGACCTATGGCTACACCTTC. It encodes CASSIRGQTYGYTF.

This clone was observed a handful of times. The chain has TRBV11-3 and TRBJ2-7; the D gene could be TRBD1 or TRBD2 (5 bases each). Trimming took 8 bases from V and 0 from J, leaving 11 bases between them. Germline lookup yields CDR1 SGHNT and CDR2 YENEEA. The CDR3 contains 13 residues. The CDR3 DNA follows: TGTGCCAGCGGGACCGGGGTCTCCTACGAGCAGTACGTC. Its protein product is CASGTGVSYEQYV.

The genes are TRBV3-1 (or the pseudogene TRBV3-2) and TRBJ1-2; the match to TRBD1 covers 7 bases. Trimming cost V 4 bases and J 7 bases; bases outside gene matches: 3. There are 12 residues in the CDR3. Looked up from germline, CDR1 is LGHDT and CDR2 is YNNKEL (reference sequence). The CDR3 protein is CASSRDRVGYTF. DNA of the CDR3: TGTGCCAGCAGCCGAGACAGGGTTGGCTACACCTTC.

The chain joins TRBV7-3 to TRBJ1-1; TRBD1 matches at 8 bases. V lost 2 bases, J lost 4 bases, and 6 bases stayed unmatched. The CDR3 is 15 amino acids. Germline V gene lookup returns CDR1 SGHTA and CDR2 FQGTGA. Here the CDR3 reads CASSLAQGAPTEAFF. As DNA, the CDR3 is TGTGCCAGCAGCTTAGCCCAGGGGGCGCCCACTGAAGCTTTCTTT. The whole variable domain, remainder taken from reference TRBV7-3 and TRBJ1-1, is GAGVSQTPSNKVTEKGKYVELRCDPISGHTALYWYRQSLGQGPEFLIYFQGTGAADDSGLPNDRFFAVRPEGSVSTLKIQRTERGDSAVYLCASSLAQGAPTEAFFGQGTRLTVV.

The V gene is TRBV11-2, the J gene TRBJ2-7; D unclear. Looked up from germline, CDR1 is SGHAT and CDR2 is FQNNGV. Trimming cost V 2 bases and J 6 bases, with 11 bases left between them. The CDR3 is 13 residues long. CDR3 sequence reads: CASSLNPAGEQYV. The CDR3 nucleotides are TGTGCCAGCAGCTTAAACCCAGCAGGCGAGCAGTACGTC.

This chain joins TRBV7-6 and TRBJ2-2; TRBD2 is a possible D gene (6 bases). V was pared by 5 bases and J by 5 bases, with 15 bases between. Germline CDR1 is SGHVS and CDR2 is FNYEAQ. There are 15 residues in the CDR3. CDR3 protein: CASSRLGGHTGELFF. The CDR3 region has the DNA TGTGCCAGCAGCCGTCTGGGGGGTCATACCGGGGAGCTGTTTTTT.

This chain's CDR3 is CASSFSQETQYF. CDR3 nucleotide sequence: TGTGCCAGCAGTTTTTCCCAAGAGACCCAGTACTTC. The chain employs TRBV12-3 or TRBV12-4 and TRBJ2-5; D is unclear. The CDR3 is made up of 12 amino acids. Trimming stripped 3 bases from V and 1 base from J, with 3 bases between.

This CDR3 reads CASRQGSYGYTF. The CDR3 DNA sequence: TGTGCCAGCCGACAGGGGAGCTATGGCTACACCTTC. The chain employs TRBV27 and TRBJ1-2; TRBD1 matches 8 bases. After removal of 8 bases from V and 4 bases from J, the junction contained 3 bases not matched to a gene. The CDR3 length is 12 residues. CDR1 and CDR2 (germline): MNHEY, SMNVEV (reference sequence).

The chain links TRBV19 to TRBJ1-4; unclear D gene. Germline V gene lookup returns CDR1 LNHDA and CDR2 SQIVND (reference sequence). The V gene lost 0 bases and the J gene lost 10 bases, with 3 bases spanning the gap. CDR3 length: 11 amino acids. The CDR3 DNA follows: TGTGCCAGTAGTATAGATGGAAAACTGTTTTTT. Translation: CASSIDGKLFF.

The genes are TRBV30 and TRBJ1-2; TRBD1 is a possible D gene (5 bases). V was shortened by 1 base and J by 3 bases, with 12 bases between the two germline ends. CDR3 length: 14 residues. The germline V gene has CDR1 GTSNPN and CDR2 SVGIG (reference sequence). Written as DNA, the CDR3 is TGTGCCTGGAGTGCAGGGAGGATGGACTATGGCTACACCTTC. Protein sequence: CAWSAGRMDYGYTF.

This sequence joins TRBV5-3 and TRBJ1-6; D ambiguous. TRBV5-3 belongs to the ORF category, with a function that is uncertain. CDR3 length: 14 residues. V lost 0 bases and J 7 bases, leaving 8 bases between the germline ends. The CDR3 DNA reads TGTGCCAGAAGCTTGGGGGCAGTAAATTCACCCCTCCACTTT. This codes for CARSLGAVNSPLHF.

This chain links TRBV9 with TRBJ1-3; possibly TRBD1 for D (5 bases). Trimming removed 2 bases at V and 0 bases at J, with 9 bases between. The CDR3 is 15 amino acids. Germline loops: CDR1 SGDLS, CDR2 YYNGEE. The CDR3 protein is CASSVGHNSGNTIYF. CDR3 in DNA: TGTGCCAGCAGCGTTGGACACAACTCTGGAAACACCATATATTTT. The entire variable domain, with the rest obtained from reference TRBV9 and TRBJ1-3, is as follows: DSGVTQTPKHLITATGQRVTLRCSPRSGDLSVYWYQQSLDQGLQFLIQYYNGEERAKGNILERFSAQQFPDLHSELNLSSLELGDSALYFCASSVGHNSGNTIYFGEGSWLTVV.

For the CDR3, the DNA is TGTGCCAGCAGCCTTGGACTAGCGGGAGGTGAAGATACGCAGTATTTT. It codes for CASSLGLAGGEDTQYF. The chain couples TRBV3-1 (or the pseudogene TRBV3-2) to TRBJ2-3; 14 bases are shared with TRBD2. The germline V gene encodes CDR1 LGHDT and CDR2 YNNKEL (reference sequence). The V and J ends lost 4 bases and 5 bases, in that order; junction bases with no gene match: 5. The CDR3 runs to 16 residues.

V usage is TRBV11-2 and J usage is TRBJ1-5, with D maybe TRBD1 (6 bases). Per germline, CDR1 SGHAT and CDR2 FQNNGV. There are 13 residues in the CDR3. Trimming shortened V by 9 bases and J by 0 bases, and 9 bases separated the two germline ends. CDR3: CASQGYSNQPQHF. CDR3 in DNA: TGTGCCAGTCAGGGGTATAGCAATCAGCCCCAGCATTTT.

The chain links TRBV20-1 to TRBJ1-1; 7 bases line up with TRBD1. This CDR3 contains 13 residues. The germline CDR1 and CDR2 sequences are DFQATT and SNEGSKA (reference sequence). V lost 3 bases, J lost 5 bases, and 6 bases stayed unmatched. DNA for the CDR3: TGCAGTGCTAGTTACCAGGGGGGAACTGAAGCTTTCTTT. Protein sequence: CSASYQGGTEAFF.

This clone was counted a single time. The chain links TRBV28 to TRBJ1-4; 7 nucleotides line up with TRBD1. With 7 bases clipped from V and 10 bases from J, the junction kept 12 bases outside the gene matches. Germline values: CDR1 MDHEN, CDR2 SYDVKM. This CDR3 is built from 14 residues. The CDR3 nucleotides read TGTGCCAGCATCTCCGGGAAACAGGGGCGAAAACTGTTTTTT. This sequence encodes CASISGKQGRKLFF.

The chain is built from TRBV28 and TRBJ1-2; 7 positions match TRBD1. Trimming removed 6 bases from V and 8 bases from J; junction bases left unmatched: 12. Germline-derived CDR1 and CDR2 are MDHEN and SYDVKM. The CDR3 loop spans 14 amino acids. The CDR3 DNA sequence: TGTGCCAGCAGAGTTGGGGACCCCAGGGGGGGCTACACCTTC. Amino acid sequence: CASRVGDPRGGYTF.

This chain connects TRBV27 to TRBJ1-1; 7 positions agree with TRBD1. Germline V gene data show CDR1 as MNHEY and CDR2 as SMNVEV (reference sequence). The V gene end was trimmed by 2 bases and the J gene end by 7 bases; junction bases not matched to a gene: 4. CDR3 length equals 13 residues. The CDR3 is CASSLRRGGEAFF. The CDR3 DNA follows: TGTGCCAGCAGTTTACGCAGGGGGGGTGAAGCTTTCTTT.

The chain carries TRBV4-2 and TRBJ2-2; D not resolved. The CDR3 contains 14 residues. In germline, CDR1 is LGHNA, CDR2 YNFKEQ. Trimming removed 0 bases from V and 2 bases from J, with 4 bases in between. CDR3 nucleotide sequence: TGTGCCAGCAGCCAAGAACGAAACACCGGGGAGCTGTTTTTT. Its protein is CASSQERNTGELFF.

Only one count was recorded for this clone. The chain carries TRBV6-2 or TRBV6-3 and TRBJ1-3; D uncertain. CDR3 size: 14 residues. With 2 bases removed from V and 3 bases from J, the gap between germline ends came to 8 bases. CDR1 and CDR2 (germline): MNHEY, SVGEGT. The CDR3: CASSYVGLGNTIYF. CDR3 coding DNA: TGTGCCAGCAGTTACGTGGGCCTTGGAAACACCATATATTTT.

This clone was observed a few times. This chain uses TRBV4-3 with TRBJ2-1; maybe TRBD2 (6 bases). The CDR3 extends over 15 amino acids. Trimming took off 4 bases at V and 6 bases at J, with 16 bases between the two ends. In germline, CDR1 is LGHNA, CDR2 YSLEER. The CDR3 is CASSPSAGRINEQFF. The CDR3 DNA reads TGCGCCAGCAGCCCGTCAGCGGGTAGGATCAATGAGCAGTTCTTC.